Listed below are T cell receptor beta chains from one sample, sequenced in a study of cytomegalovirus exposure and HLA in healthy donors. Libraries were prepared by immunoSEQ multiplex PCR; TCRdb keeps only in-frame clonotypes and omits some of them. The sample shows around 91,000 clones, about 68% of them seen only once. Sequencing input: PBMCs. The receptors derive from a human donor in good health. Both conserved end residues are part of each CDR3. A D gene is named only where the DNA matches it firmly. Clone size is not always given. Where it is, it says once, few, many or a class for expanded clones.

size,J,V,D,DNA,CDR3
-,TRBJ2-3,TRBV5-6,-,TGTGCCAGCAACCGACAGGTCGATACGCAGTATTTT,CASNRQVDTQYF
-,TRBJ1-6,TRBV9,-,TGTGCCAGCGGTTTGAGGGGAGGCTCCTATAATTCACCCCTCCACTTT,CASGLRGGSYNSPLHF
-,TRBJ2-1,TRBV9,TRBD1,TGTGCCAGCAGCGTAGGGGGGGGACAGGGAGGCAATGAGCAGTTCTTC,CASSVGGGQGGNEQFF
few,TRBJ2-3,TRBV5-1,TRBD1,TGCGCCAGCAGCTCACAGGGGGCGCAGACAGATACGCAGTATTTT,CASSSQGAQTDTQYF
-,TRBJ2-2,TRBV12-5,TRBD2,TGTGCTAGTGGAAGGGCTCTCAGCGGGGGGGCCCCCGGGGAGCTGTTTTTT,CASGRALSGGAPGELFF
few,TRBJ1-2,TRBV7-2,-,TGTGCCAGCAGCTTAGCAGCGGGGGGCGGGTTAAAGGATTATGGCTACACCTTC,CASSLAAGGGLKDYGYTF
-,TRBJ2-5,TRBV18,-,TGTGCCAGCTCACTTTCAGGGGCCCAAGAGACCCAGTACTTC,CASSLSGAQETQYF
-,TRBJ2-3,TRBV7-3,-,TGTGCCAGCAGCTCAAGGCGGGGCGGGACAGATATAGATACGCAGTATTTT,CASSSRRGGTDIDTQYF
-,TRBJ1-1,TRBV9,-,TGTGCCAGCAGCGTAGGGACAGCGAACACTGAAGCTTTCTTT,CASSVGTANTEAFF
-,TRBJ2-7,TRBV6-1,TRBD2,TGTGCCAGCAGATCTAGCGGGGGGACCTACGAGCAGTACTTC,CASRSSGGTYEQYF
-,TRBJ1-5,TRBV11-3,-,TGTGCCAGCAGCCCTTATAGCAATCAGCCCCAGCATTTT,CASSPYSNQPQHF
-,TRBJ2-3,TRBV4-1,TRBD2,TGCGCCAGCAGCCAAGAACCCGCTAGCGGGGGTTTCTCTAGCACAGATACGCAGTATTTT,CASSQEPASGGFSSTDTQYF
-,TRBJ2-5,TRBV11-1,-,TGTGCCAGCAGCAAGCCGGACGGACAAGGGACCCAGTACTTC,CASSKPDGQGTQYF
few,TRBJ1-5,TRBV9,-,TGTGCCAGCACCGCTGGGGGGGATTTTGGTCAGCCCCAGCATTTT,CASTAGGDFGQPQHF
-,TRBJ1-5,TRBV10-3,TRBD1,TGTGCCATCAGTGAGTCGGGGGGTGGACAGGCCCGATATCAGCCCCAGCATTTT,CAISESGGGQARYQPQHF
-,TRBJ2-1,TRBV13,-,TGTGCCAGCAGCTCCGGGTCAGGAGGGAGGACACACAATGAGCAGTTCTTC,CASSSGSGGRTHNEQFF
-,TRBJ1-1,TRBV18,-,TGTGCCAGCTCACCTATTAACAGGGAAACTGAAGCTTTCTTT,CASSPINRETEAFF
-,TRBJ1-3,TRBV29-1,TRBD1,TGCAGCGTTGGATACAGGGGTAACTCTGGAAACACCATATATTTT,CSVGYRGNSGNTIYF
few,TRBJ1-2,TRBV19,TRBD1,TGTGCCAGTAGTGTCGGGACAGGGTTAGATGGCTACACCTTC,CASSVGTGLDGYTF
-,TRBJ2-4,TRBV19,TRBD1,TGTGCCAGTAGTATAGGGACAGGGGGGGCCTCGCCGGCCAAAAACATTCAGTACTTC,CASSIGTGGASPAKNIQYF
-,TRBJ1-6,TRBV4-2,-,TGTGCCAGCAGCCAAGACTTCTCAGGGGTGGGTAATTCACCCCTCCACTTT,CASSQDFSGVGNSPLHF
-,TRBJ1-1,TRBV15,TRBD1,TGTGCCACCAGCAGAGATTTGGACAGGGAAGCTTTCTTT,CATSRDLDREAFF
-,TRBJ2-3,TRBV9,TRBD2,TGTGCCAGCAGACGATCGGGGGGGTCGCTCACAGATACGCAGTATTTT,CASRRSGGSLTDTQYF
-,TRBJ2-7,TRBV5-1,TRBD2,TGCGCCAGCAACCTAGCGGGGGCCTACGAGCAGTACTTC,CASNLAGAYEQYF
-,TRBJ1-6,TRBV5-1,TRBD1,TGCGCCAGCAGCGTCGGGGACAGGGGGCTTGGGACCCTCCACTTT,CASSVGDRGLGTLHF
-,TRBJ2-3,TRBV6-5,TRBD2,TGTGCCAGCAGTTACTCGGGGACTAGCGGGGATACGCAGTATTTT,CASSYSGTSGDTQYF